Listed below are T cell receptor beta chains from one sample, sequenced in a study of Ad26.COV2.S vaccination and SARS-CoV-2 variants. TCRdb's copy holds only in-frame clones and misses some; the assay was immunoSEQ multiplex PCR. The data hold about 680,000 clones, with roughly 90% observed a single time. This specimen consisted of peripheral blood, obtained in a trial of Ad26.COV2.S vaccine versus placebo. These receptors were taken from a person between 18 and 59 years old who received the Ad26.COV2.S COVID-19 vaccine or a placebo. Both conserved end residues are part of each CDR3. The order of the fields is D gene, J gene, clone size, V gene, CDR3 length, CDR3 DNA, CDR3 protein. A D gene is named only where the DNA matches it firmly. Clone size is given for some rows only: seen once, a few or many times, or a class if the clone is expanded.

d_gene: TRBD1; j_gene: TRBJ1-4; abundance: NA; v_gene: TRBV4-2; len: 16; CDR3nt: TGTGCCAGCAGCCAGGACGGGACAGGCATCTATGAAAAACTGTTTTTT; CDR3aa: CASSQDGTGIYEKLFF
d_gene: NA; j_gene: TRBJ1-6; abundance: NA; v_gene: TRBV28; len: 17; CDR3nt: TGTGCCAGCAGTCCCCCCGGGGGGGACTCCTATAATTCACCCCTCCACTTT; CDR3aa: CASSPPGGDSYNSPLHF
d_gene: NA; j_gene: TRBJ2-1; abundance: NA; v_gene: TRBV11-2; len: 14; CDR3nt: TGTGCCAGCAGGCTGGACTATGTAGTAGATGAGCAGTTCTTC; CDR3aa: CASRLDYVVDEQFF
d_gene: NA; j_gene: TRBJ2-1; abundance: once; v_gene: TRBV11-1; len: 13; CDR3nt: TGTGCCAGCAGCTCAACCCTCGTTGATGAGCAGTTCTTC; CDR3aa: CASSSTLVDEQFF
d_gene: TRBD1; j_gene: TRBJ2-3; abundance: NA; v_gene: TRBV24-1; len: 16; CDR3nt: TGTGCCACCAGTGACCCAGGGGGCGCCCCCACAGATACGCAGTATTTT; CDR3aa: CATSDPGGAPTDTQYF
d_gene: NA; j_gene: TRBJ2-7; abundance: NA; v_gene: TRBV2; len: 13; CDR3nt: TGTGCCAGCAGAAAATTCGACGGTTACGAGCAGTACTTC; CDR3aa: CASRKFDGYEQYF
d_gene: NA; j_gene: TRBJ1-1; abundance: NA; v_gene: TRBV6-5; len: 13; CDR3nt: TGTGCCAGTAGATCAAACGGGGGGACTGAAGCTTTCTTT; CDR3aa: CASRSNGGTEAFF
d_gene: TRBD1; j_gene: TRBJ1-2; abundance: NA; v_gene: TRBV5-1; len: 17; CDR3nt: TGCGCCAGCAGCTCCGGGACAGGGGGCGCTTGGTCCTATGGCTACACCTTC; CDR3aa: CASSSGTGGAWSYGYTF
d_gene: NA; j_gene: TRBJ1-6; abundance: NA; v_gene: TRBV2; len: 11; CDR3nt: TGTGCCAGCAGGGAAAATTCACCCCTCCACTTT; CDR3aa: CASRENSPLHF
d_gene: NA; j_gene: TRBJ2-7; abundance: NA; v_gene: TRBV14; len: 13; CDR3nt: TGTGCCAGCAGCGTCGTCGGAGAGGGGGAGCAGTACTTC; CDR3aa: CASSVVGEGEQYF
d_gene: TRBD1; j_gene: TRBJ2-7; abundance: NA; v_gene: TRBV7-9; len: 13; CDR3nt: TGTGCCAGCGGGGGACAGGGGGCCTACGAGCAGTACTTC; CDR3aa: CASGGQGAYEQYF
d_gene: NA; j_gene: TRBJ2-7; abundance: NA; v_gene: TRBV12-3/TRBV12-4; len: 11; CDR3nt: TGTGCCAGCGGAGGCGCCTACGAGCAGTACTTC; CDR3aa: CASGGAYEQYF
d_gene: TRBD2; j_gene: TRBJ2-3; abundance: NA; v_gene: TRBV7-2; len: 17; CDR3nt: TGTGCCAGCAGCTTAGGGACTAGCGGGAGTGGGGCAGATACGCAGTATTTT; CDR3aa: CASSLGTSGSGADTQYF
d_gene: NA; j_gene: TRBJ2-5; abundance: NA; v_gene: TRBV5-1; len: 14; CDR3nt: TGCGCCAGCAGCTCGGGACCACTCCAAGAGACCCAGTACTTC; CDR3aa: CASSSGPLQETQYF
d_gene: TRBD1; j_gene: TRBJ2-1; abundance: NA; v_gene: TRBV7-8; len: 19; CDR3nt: TGTGCCAGCAGCTTAGATGATATTCTAGGGACAGTTCAGGACAATGAGCAGTTCTTC; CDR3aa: CASSLDDILGTVQDNEQFF
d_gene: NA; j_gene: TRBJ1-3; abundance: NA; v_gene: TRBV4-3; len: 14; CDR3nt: TGCGCCAGCAGCCAAGAGGCAGGGTCAAACACCATATATTTT; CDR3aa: CASSQEAGSNTIYF
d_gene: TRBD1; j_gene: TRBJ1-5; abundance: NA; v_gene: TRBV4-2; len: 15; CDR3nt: TGTGCCAGCAGCCAACCGGGACAGGGTAATCAGCCCCAGCATTTT; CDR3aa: CASSQPGQGNQPQHF
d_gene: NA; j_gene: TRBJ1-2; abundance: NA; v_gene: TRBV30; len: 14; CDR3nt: TGTGCCTGGAGTGTTTGGGGCGGTTCGGAGGGCTACACCTTC; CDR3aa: CAWSVWGGSEGYTF
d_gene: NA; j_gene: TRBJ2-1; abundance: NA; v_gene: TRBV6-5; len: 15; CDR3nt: TGTGCCAGCAGTTACTCGTGGCGGGGCTACAATGAGCAGTTCTTC; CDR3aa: CASSYSWRGYNEQFF
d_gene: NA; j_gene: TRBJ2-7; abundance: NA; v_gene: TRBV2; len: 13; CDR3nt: TGTGCCAGCAGCGACTGGGGGACCTACGAGCAGTACTTC; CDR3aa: CASSDWGTYEQYF
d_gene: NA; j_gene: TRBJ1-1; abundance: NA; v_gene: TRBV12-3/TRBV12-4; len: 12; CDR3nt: TGTGCCAGCAGTCGGGCCCCCACAAAAGCTTTCTTT; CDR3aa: CASSRAPTKAFF
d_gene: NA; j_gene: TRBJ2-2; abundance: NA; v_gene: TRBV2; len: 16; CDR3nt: TGTGCCAGCAGTGCAGAAGGGACATCCGACACCGGGGAGCTGTTTTTT; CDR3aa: CASSAEGTSDTGELFF
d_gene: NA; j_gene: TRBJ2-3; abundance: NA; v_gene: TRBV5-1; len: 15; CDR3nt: TGCGCCAGCAGCTTGGAGGCCAGGGTTCCGAATACGCAGTATTTT; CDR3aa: CASSLEARVPNTQYF
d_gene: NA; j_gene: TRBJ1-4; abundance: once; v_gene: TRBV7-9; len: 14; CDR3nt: TGTGCCAGCAGCTTATCGGCAGGGAATGAAAAACTGTTTTTT; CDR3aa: CASSLSAGNEKLFF
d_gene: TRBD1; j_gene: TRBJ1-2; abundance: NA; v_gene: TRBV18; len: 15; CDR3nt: TGTGCCAGCTCACCGACAGGGACGCCTAACTATGGCTACACCTTC; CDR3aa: CASSPTGTPNYGYTF
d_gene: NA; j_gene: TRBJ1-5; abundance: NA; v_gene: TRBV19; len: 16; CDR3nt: TGTGCCAGTAGTAGGCCTCGGGGGACGGGGAATCAGCCCCAGCATTTT; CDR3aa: CASSRPRGTGNQPQHF
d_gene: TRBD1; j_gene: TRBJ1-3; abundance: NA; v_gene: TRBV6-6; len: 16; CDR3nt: TGTGCCAGCAGTTACTCGACAGGGACTTCTGGAAACACCATATATTTT; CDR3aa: CASSYSTGTSGNTIYF
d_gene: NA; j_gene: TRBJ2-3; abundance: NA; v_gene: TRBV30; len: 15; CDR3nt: TGTGCCTGGAGTAACCTAGGTCCTAGCACAGATACGCAGTATTTT; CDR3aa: CAWSNLGPSTDTQYF
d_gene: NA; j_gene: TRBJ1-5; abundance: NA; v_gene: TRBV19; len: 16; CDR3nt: TGTGCCAGTAAAGGCGGAGGAGGGGCGCACAATCAGCCCCAGCATTTT; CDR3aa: CASKGGGGAHNQPQHF
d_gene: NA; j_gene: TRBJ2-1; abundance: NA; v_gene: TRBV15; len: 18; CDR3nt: TGTGCCACCAGCAGAGATAAGGCGGGGGCGAGCTCCTACAATGAGCAGTTCTTC; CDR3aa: CATSRDKAGASSYNEQFF
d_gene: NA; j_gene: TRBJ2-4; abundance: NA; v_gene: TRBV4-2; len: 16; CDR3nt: TGTGCCAGCAGCCCCCCCCAGGCCCCAGCCAAAAACATTCAGTACTTC; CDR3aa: CASSPPQAPAKNIQYF
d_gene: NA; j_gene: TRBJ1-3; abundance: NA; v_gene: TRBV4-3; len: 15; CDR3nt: TGCGCCAGCAGCCAAGATCGCGGGGGACTCAACACCATATATTTT; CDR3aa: CASSQDRGGLNTIYF
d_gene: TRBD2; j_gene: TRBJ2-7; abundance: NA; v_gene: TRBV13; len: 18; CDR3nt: TGTGCCAGCAGCTTAACGGGACTAGTCGGGTCCCGCTCCTACGAGCAGTACTTC; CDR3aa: CASSLTGLVGSRSYEQYF
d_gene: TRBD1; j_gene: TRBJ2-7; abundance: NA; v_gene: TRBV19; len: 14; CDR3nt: TGTGCCAGTAGTATTGGGCAGGGGGATTACGAGCAGTACTTC; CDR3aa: CASSIGQGDYEQYF
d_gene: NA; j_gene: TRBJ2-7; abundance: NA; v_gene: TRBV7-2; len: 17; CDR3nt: TGTGCCAGCAGCTTAAGGAGTGGGGGGCTGGGAATTGACGAGCAGTACTTC; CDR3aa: CASSLRSGGLGIDEQYF
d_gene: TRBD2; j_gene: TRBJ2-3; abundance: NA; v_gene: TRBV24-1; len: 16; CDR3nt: TGTGCCACCAGTGACTCTCAGGCGGGAGGGGCAGATACGCAGTATTTT; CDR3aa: CATSDSQAGGADTQYF
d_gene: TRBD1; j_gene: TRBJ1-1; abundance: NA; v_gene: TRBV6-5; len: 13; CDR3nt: TGTGCCAGCAGCAGACAGGGGAACACTGAAGCTTTCTTT; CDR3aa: CASSRQGNTEAFF